The 4 T cell receptor beta chains in this list originate from one sample, sequenced in a study of metastatic and nonmetastatic thyroid tumors. TCRdb reanalyzed the PCR reads with MiXCR. The table shows roughly 14,000 clones, with approximately 30% occurring only once. Patients had received no treatment of any kind before thyroid surgery. Source material: blood. The receptors stem from a female donor with papillary thyroid cancer or a benign thyroid nodule (not recorded which). Some clones in this sample may be carry-over from other donors' samples.

V usage is TRBV5-1 and J usage is TRBJ2-1, with a weak D call TRBD2 (6 bases). The V gene lost 1 base and the J gene lost 4 bases, with 12 bases spanning the gap. Germline assignment: CDR1 SGHRS and CDR2 YFSETQ. The CDR3 totals 15 residues. The CDR3: CASSLLDGGYNEQFF. The CDR3 DNA reads as TGCGCCAGCAGCTTGCTTGACGGGGGTTACAATGAGCAGTTCTTC. The complete variable domain, with remaining parts taken from reference TRBV5-1 and TRBJ2-1, reads KAGVTQTPRYLIKTRGQQVTLSCSPISGHRSVSWYQQTPGQGLQFLFEYFSETQRNKGNFPGRFSGRQFSNSRSEMNVSTLELGDSALYLCASSLLDGGYNEQFFGPGTRLTVL.

In its sample, this clone was seen a few times. The rearrangement joins TRBV27 to TRBJ2-7; D uncertain. Between the trimmed V and J ends, which lost 2 bases and 6 bases, there was a span of 14 bases. The CDR3 is made up of 14 amino acids. Germline CDR1 and CDR2: MNHEY and SMNVEV (reference sequence). CDR3 in amino acids: CASSLSYGLCEQYF. In DNA form, the CDR3 reads TGTGCCAGCAGTTTAAGCTACGGCCTCTGCGAGCAGTACTTC.

Only a few counts were recorded for this clone. V gene TRBV6-1 combines with J gene TRBJ1-2; 9 bases agree with TRBD1. This CDR3 contains 13 residues. Per the germline V gene, CDR1 is MNHNS and CDR2 is SASEGT. V shed 7 bases, J shed 8 bases, and the junction held 8 bases outside the gene matches. This chain's CDR3 is CASTTGTGYGYTF. DNA of the CDR3: TGTGCCAGCACTACCGGGACAGGGTACGGCTACACCTTC.

This clone was found many times. This chain links TRBV5-6 with TRBJ1-1; perhaps TRBD1 as D (6 bases). CDR3 size: 14 residues. Germline V lookup: CDR1 SGHDT, CDR2 YYEEEE. V dropped 3 bases and J dropped 2 bases, with 11 bases sitting between them. The CDR3 DNA is TGTGCCAGCAGCTACGGGACACCTAACACTGAAGCTTTCTTT. This encodes CASSYGTPNTEAFF.